The clone carrying this T cell receptor beta chain appeared many times. This entry is derived from a study of T-cell memory formation after mild COVID-19. TCR alpha and TCR beta cDNA libraries carrying sample barcodes and UMIs were produced by 5'RACE using constant-segment primers. TCRdb recomputed calls from the 5' RACE reads with MiXCR, one row per CDR3 protein. The data contain about 190,000 distinct CDR3 sequences, around 17% of them singletons. This CDR3 comprises 12 residues. Germline CDR1 and CDR2: SEHNR and FQNEAQ (reference sequence). V was clipped by 2 bases and J by 8 bases, with 7 bases between them.

The sequence derives from an adult woman who had mild COVID-19 (a few samples of this study predate the infection). Cell type and time point are not known. The chain couples TRBV7-9 to TRBJ2-1, with D unresolved. Sequenced sample: PBMCs or a T cell subset sorted from them (not recorded which). CDR3 region: CASSLSLHEQFF. The CDR3 nucleotides read TGTGCCAGCAGCTTATCCCTCCATGAGCAGTTCTTC. Variable domain in full (rest from reference TRBV7-9 and TRBJ2-1): DTGVSQNPRHKITKRGQNVTFRCDPISEHNRLYWYRQTLGQGPEFLTYFQNEAQLEKSRLLSDRFSAERPKGSFSTLEIQRTEQGDSAMYLCASSLSLHEQFFGPGTRLTVL.